A selection of T cell receptor beta chains follows, all from one sample in a study of cytotoxic CD8 clonotypes in ibrutinib-treated CLL. TCRdb keeps only in-frame clones here, not all; method: immunoSEQ multiplex PCR. The sample records 60,000 to 95,000 clones, around 78% being singletons. The source was PBMCs, collected after 24 months of ibrutinib treatment. The receptors shown here come from a human donor with chronic lymphocytic leukemia. Each CDR3 is given with its conserved first and last residue. A D gene is named only where the DNA matches it firmly. A row's size may be missing; if present it is once, few, many or a size class.

TRBV7-2	TRBJ2-7	NA	TRBD2	TGTGCCAGCAGCCCGGGAGGGACCCTCTCCTACGAGCAGTACTTC	CASSPGGTLSYEQYF
TRBV2	TRBJ2-7	NA	TRBD2	TGTGCCAGCAGTCAAGGACTAGCGGGAGGAAACTACGAGCAGTACTTC	CASSQGLAGGNYEQYF
TRBV7-3	TRBJ2-5	NA	NA	TGTGCCAGCAGCTTAGGCCTCCCCGGGTCGGAGACCCAGTACTTC	CASSLGLPGSETQYF
TRBV6-1	TRBJ1-1	NA	TRBD1	TGTGCCAGCAGTTGGGGACAGGCCAGTGAAGCTTTCTTT	CASSWGQASEAFF
TRBV11-2	TRBJ2-7	NA	NA	TGTGCCAGCAGCTTAGTCCTTTATAGTGGGAGCTCCTACGAGCAGTACTTC	CASSLVLYSGSSYEQYF
TRBV28	TRBJ2-7	NA	NA	TGTGCCAGCAGTTTACTGTCAGGGAGGTACGAGCAGTACTTC	CASSLLSGRYEQYF
TRBV27	TRBJ2-1	NA	TRBD2	TGTGCCAGCAGTCCTCCGACTAGCGGGTACTACAATGAGCAGTTCTTC	CASSPPTSGYYNEQFF
TRBV7-6	TRBJ2-1	once	NA	TGTGCCAGCAGCTTAAACGTAGCGGACTACAATGAGCAGTTCTTC	CASSLNVADYNEQFF
TRBV5-4	TRBJ2-3	NA	NA	TGTGCCAGCAGCTTGGAGCCAGGAAGAAGCACAGATACGCAGTATTTT	CASSLEPGRSTDTQYF
TRBV7-9	TRBJ2-1	NA	NA	TGTGCCAGCAGCTTAATCGTGAGCCTTGGGCTAGCTGTTGAGCAGTTCTTC	CASSLIVSLGLAVEQFF
TRBV7-2	TRBJ2-7	NA	NA	TGTGCCAGCAGTACTAGGTCTATGTTCGAGCAGTACTTC	CASSTRSMFEQYF
TRBV10-3	TRBJ2-1	NA	NA	TGTGCCATCAGTGAGTCCCGGCCCTTCTACAATGAGCAGTTCTTC	CAISESRPFYNEQFF
TRBV18	TRBJ2-2	NA	TRBD1	TGTGCCAGCTCACCACTCGCGGGACAGGCTTTGAACACCGGGGAGCTGTTTTTT	CASSPLAGQALNTGELFF
TRBV29-1	TRBJ2-3	NA	TRBD2	TGCAGCGTTGAATACCTAGCGGGGGGGGCAGATACGCAGTATTTT	CSVEYLAGGADTQYF
TRBV14	TRBJ2-7	NA	NA	TGTGCCAGCAGCCCCCCCGGGGTGGTAGAGCAGTACTTC	CASSPPGVVEQYF
TRBV19	TRBJ1-3	NA	NA	TGTGCCAGTAGTATCCAGGGGACGGTCGGCAACACCATATATTTT	CASSIQGTVGNTIYF
TRBV7-9	TRBJ1-6	NA	NA	TGTGCCAGCCGGGGGGGTTATTCACCCCTCCACTTT	CASRGGYSPLHF
TRBV18	TRBJ1-2	NA	NA	TGTGCCAGCTCACCATCCGGGGAGTATGGCTACACCTTC	CASSPSGEYGYTF
TRBV2	TRBJ1-1	NA	TRBD1	TGTGCCAGCAGTAGGGACAGACCGAGCACTGAAGCTTTCTTT	CASSRDRPSTEAFF
TRBV28	TRBJ2-3	NA	NA	TGTGCCAGCAGTCCTTCTGACAGACAGAGCACAGATACGCAGTATTTT	CASSPSDRQSTDTQYF
TRBV7-9	TRBJ2-2	NA	NA	TGTGCCAGCAGCCCGTTACTAATGGACAGTGCGAACACCGGGGAGCTGTTTTTT	CASSPLLMDSANTGELFF
TRBV15	TRBJ2-1	NA	NA	TGTGCCACCAGCAGAGCTAGAGATGAGCAGTTCTTC	CATSRARDEQFF
TRBV27	TRBJ2-2	NA	TRBD2	TGTGCCAGCAGTTCTCGACTAGCGGGAGTAGGGACCGGGGAGCTGTTTTTT	CASSSRLAGVGTGELFF
TRBV15	TRBJ1-4	NA	TRBD1	TGTGCCACCAGCAGAGACGGGGACAGACCTAATGAAAAACTGTTTTTT	CATSRDGDRPNEKLFF
TRBV2	TRBJ2-5	NA	TRBD2	TGTGCCAGCAGTGACCTGACTAGCGGGTTGAGGTTTGAGACCCAGTACTTC	CASSDLTSGLRFETQYF
TRBV5-1	TRBJ2-1	NA	TRBD2	TGCGCCAGCAGCTCGGGACTAGCGGGAGCCCCCGGCCGGAATGAGCAGTTCTTC	CASSSGLAGAPGRNEQFF
TRBV7-8	TRBJ2-5	NA	NA	TGTGCCAGCAGCTTAACTTGGGAGACCCAGTACTTC	CASSLTWETQYF
TRBV6-6	TRBJ2-1	once	TRBD1	TGTGCCAGCAGTCGGGGACAGGGCAACAATGAGCAGTTCTTC	CASSRGQGNNEQFF
TRBV14	TRBJ2-1	NA	NA	TGTGCCAGCAGCCTAACCCGGACTGAATTTGAGCAGTTCTTC	CASSLTRTEFEQFF
TRBV5-3	TRBJ2-7	NA	NA	TGTGCCAGCAGCTTTGAAGGGACCAGAAGGAGCGAGCAGTACTTC	CASSFEGTRRSEQYF
TRBV7-2	TRBJ2-2	NA	TRBD2	TGTGCCAGCAGCTTAGGGGGACTAGCGGGAGAGGGCGGGGAGCTGTTTTTT	CASSLGGLAGEGGELFF
TRBV4-1	TRBJ2-1	NA	TRBD2	TGCGCCAGCAGCCGGGGGGGACTGGCCCGCAATGAGCAGTTCTTC	CASSRGGLARNEQFF
TRBV7-9	TRBJ2-3	NA	TRBD2	TGTGCCAGCAGCTTCACTCGACTAGCGGGAGGGGGCACAGATACGCAGTATTTT	CASSFTRLAGGGTDTQYF
TRBV11-2	TRBJ2-3	NA	TRBD2	TGTGCCAGCAGCTCCCAGCGGGGTCGCACAGATACGCAGTATTTT	CASSSQRGRTDTQYF